This is a list of T cell receptor beta chains from one sample in a study of T cells after yellow fever vaccination. Each CDR3 protein gets one entry after TCRdb re-called the 5' RACE reads with MiXCR. The sample has hundreds of thousands of distinct CDR3 sequences, about 12% seen once. Sample: PBMCs, taken on the day of the yellow fever booster vaccination. These receptors were collected from a man aged 25 to 40 who received the YFV17D yellow fever vaccine. Each CDR3 is given with its conserved first and last residue. Fields, in order: V gene, D gene, clone size, J gene, CDR3 protein, CDR3 DNA. The D gene is left open where the match is weak. A clone size is listed for some rows: how often the clone was seen (once, few, many), or a class if it is expanded.

TRBV7-2	TRBD2	-	TRBJ2-3	CASKVAGATDTQYF	TGTGCCAGCAAGGTAGCGGGCGCCACAGATACGCAGTATTTT
TRBV6-2/TRBV6-3	-	-	TRBJ2-7	CASSYSMWALFSYEQYF	TGTGCCAGCAGTTACTCGATGTGGGCGCTCTTCTCCTACGAGCAGTACTTC
TRBV7-9	-	-	TRBJ2-1	CTSSPQRNEQFF	TGTACCAGCAGCCCCCAGAGAAATGAGCAGTTCTTC
TRBV5-1	-	-	TRBJ2-1	CASSFDWDWLSNEQFF	TGCGCCAGCAGCTTTGATTGGGACTGGTTATCTAATGAGCAGTTCTTC
TRBV10-1	TRBD2	-	TRBJ2-2	CASSEGLAGTTGELFF	TGCGCCAGCAGTGAGGGGCTAGCGGGAACCACCGGGGAGCTGTTTTTT
TRBV11-2	TRBD2	-	TRBJ2-1	CASSSGLAGGGAYNEQFF	TGTGCCAGCAGCTCGGGACTAGCGGGAGGCGGGGCCTACAATGAGCAGTTCTTC
TRBV9	-	many	TRBJ2-3	CASSVEYTDTQYF	TGTGCCAGCAGCGTAGAATACACAGATACGCAGTATTTT
TRBV23-1	TRBD2	few	TRBJ2-3	CASSQSCNYGRSTDTQYF	TGCGCCAGCAGTCAATCGTGTAACTACGGGAGGAGCACAGATACGCAGTATTTT
TRBV6-5	TRBD2	-	TRBJ2-7	CASNWTSGSYEQYF	TGTGCCAGCAATTGGACTAGCGGCTCCTACGAGCAGTACTTC
TRBV7-9	-	-	TRBJ2-7	CASSRQSIYEQYF	TGTGCCAGCAGCAGACAGAGCATCTACGAGCAGTACTTC
TRBV29-1	TRBD2	few	TRBJ2-5	CSVGTSGSTQYF	TGCAGCGTTGGGACTAGCGGGAGTACCCAGTACTTC
TRBV6-1	TRBD2	few	TRBJ2-1	CASRQDGTSGTAYNEQFF	TGTGCCAGCAGACAAGACGGGACTAGCGGGACCGCCTACAATGAGCAGTTCTTC
TRBV4-3	-	few	TRBJ1-2	CASSQDPGGYNYGYTF	TGCGCCAGCAGCCAAGATCCTGGAGGGTATAACTATGGCTACACCTTC
TRBV10-3	-	few	TRBJ1-1	CATSVGEDTEAFF	TGTGCCACCAGTGTTGGGGAGGACACTGAAGCTTTCTTT
TRBV29-1	TRBD1	few	TRBJ1-1	CSVGRGQGTTNTEAFF	TGCAGCGTTGGACGGGGACAGGGGACGACGAACACTGAAGCTTTCTTT
TRBV7-2	TRBD1	many	TRBJ2-7	CASSGQETYEQYF	TGTGCCAGTTCGGGACAGGAGACTTACGAGCAGTACTTC
TRBV7-2	TRBD1	many	TRBJ2-5	CASSRDRVQETQYF	TGTGCCAGCAGTAGAGACAGGGTTCAAGAGACCCAGTACTTC
TRBV19	-	few	TRBJ1-5	CASSIDRGRQPQHF	TGTGCCAGTAGTATAGACAGGGGTCGTCAGCCCCAGCATTTT
TRBV7-2	TRBD2	-	TRBJ2-1	CASSPSSRGGEQFF	TGTGCCAGCAGCCCGTCGAGTCGGGGGGGTGAGCAGTTCTTC
TRBV20-1	TRBD1	few	TRBJ2-7	CSARVGDRPYEQYF	TGCAGTGCTAGAGTCGGGGACAGACCCTACGAGCAGTACTTC
TRBV7-9	-	-	TRBJ2-3	CASSLLTEGRTQYF	TGTGCCAGCAGCCTTCTGACTGAGGGCCGGACGCAGTATTTT
TRBV6-5	-	few	TRBJ1-6	CASSYQVGDSPLHF	TGTGCCAGCAGTTACCAAGTAGGGGATTCACCCCTCCACTTT
TRBV5-1	-	-	TRBJ2-1	CASSGTTAGNEQFF	TGCGCCAGCAGCGGGACGACAGCGGGCAATGAGCAGTTCTTC
TRBV27	-	few	TRBJ2-1	CASSLKGTEQFF	TGTGCCAGCAGTTTGAAGGGGACTGAGCAGTTCTTC
TRBV20-1	-	many	TRBJ2-1	CSARRGPAVIEQFF	TGCAGTGCTAGGAGGGGTCCCGCAGTGATTGAGCAGTTCTTC
TRBV5-1	-	many	TRBJ2-7	CASSLEAGTYEQYF	TGCGCCAGCAGCTTGGAAGCAGGGACCTACGAGCAGTACTTC